The 9 T cell receptor beta chains given below trace back to one sample, sequenced in a study of T cells after yellow fever vaccination. MiXCR, applied by TCRdb to the 5' RACE reads, yields one record per CDR3 protein. The sample carries about 69,000 distinct CDR3 sequences, 5.9% recorded once. Specimen: CD4+ T cells sorted from PBMCs, collected around 15 days after the first yellow fever vaccination. These receptors were obtained from a man aged 18 to 29 who received the YFV17D yellow fever vaccine.

At least ten counts were recorded for this clonotype. The V and J genes are TRBV12-3 or TRBV12-4 and TRBJ2-7; no clear D gene. V lost 6 bases and J lost 5, with 11 bases in between. There are 12 residues in the CDR3. CDR3 DNA sequence: TGTGCCAGCAGCTCGCGGCGGAACGAGCAGTACGTC. Amino acids: CASSSRRNEQYV.

This clonotype was seen at least ten times. The J gene is TRBJ1-4, the V gene TRBV12-3 or TRBV12-4; D is undetermined. V was pared by 6 bases and J by 0 bases, with 14 bases between. This CDR3 comprises 16 residues. CDR3 in DNA: TGTGCCAGCAGCGTCCACCCCGTTGCAACTAATGAAAAACTGTTTTTT. It translates to CASSVHPVATNEKLFF.

This clonotype has at least ten counts. The V gene is TRBV23-1, the J gene TRBJ2-7; 9 bases align to TRBD1. TRBV23-1 is designated an ORF whose function remains uncertain. The CDR3 extends over 16 amino acids. J gave up 1 base and V 4 bases, and 8 bases lay outside the gene matches. For the CDR3, the DNA is TGCGCCAGCAGTCCCCCGGGACAGGGTTTTTCCTACGAGCAGTACGTC. As protein: CASSPPGQGFSYEQYV.

This clonotype was seen many times. V gene TRBV5-4 combines with J gene TRBJ2-5, with D possibly being TRBD1 (7 bases). CDR3 size: 15 residues. Germline V CDR1 and CDR2: SGHNT, YYREEE (reference sequence). V lost 0 bases and J lost 5, with 14 bases in between. The CDR3 sequence is CASSLERRGRETQYF. DNA of the CDR3: TGTGCCAGCAGCTTGGAACGGAGGGGGCGGGAGACCCAGTACTTC.

This clonotype was seen repeatedly, ten times or more. The rearrangement uses TRBV7-9 and TRBJ1-5; 9 positions match TRBD1. The CDR3 totals 14 residues. Trimming at V came to 5 bases and at J to 4 bases, leaving 3 bases not matched to a gene. Germline V gene lookup returns CDR1 SEHNR and CDR2 FQNEAQ (reference sequence). The CDR3 here is CASSEGTGNQPQHF. In DNA, the CDR3 is TGTGCCAGCAGCGAAGGGACAGGGAATCAGCCCCAGCATTTT.

This clonotype was observed many times. This chain connects TRBV20-1 to TRBJ1-6, with D perhaps matching TRBD1 (5 bases). Germline assignment: CDR1 DFQATT and CDR2 SNEGSKA (reference sequence). The CDR3 runs 14 residues. V lost 0 bases to trimming and J lost 8 bases, with 11 bases between them. The CDR3 DNA sequence: TGCAGTGCTAGAGATCAGGGCTCCCATTCACCCCTCCACTTT. Amino acid sequence: CSARDQGSHSPLHF.

This clonotype occurred many times. The chain carries TRBV7-3 and TRBJ2-1; 7 bases agree with TRBD1. Germline V CDR1 and CDR2: SGHTA, FQGTGA. The CDR3 has 14 amino acids. The V and J ends lost 2 bases and 7 bases, in that order; junction bases with no gene match: 5. The CDR3 loop is CASSLGVTGNEQFF. CDR3 coding DNA: TGTGCCAGCAGCTTAGGGGTGACAGGGAATGAGCAGTTCTTC.

At least ten counts were recorded for this clonotype. The chain is built from TRBV5-1 and TRBJ2-5, with 7 bases identical to TRBD1. Germline CDR1 SGHRS, CDR2 YFSETQ. The CDR3 runs to 14 residues. V lost 3 bases and J lost 3; bases outside the gene matches: 5. CDR3 in amino acids: CASSSTGTEETQYF. In nucleotides, the CDR3 is TGCGCCAGCAGCTCTACCGGGACAGAAGAGACCCAGTACTTC.

The V and J genes are TRBV5-1 and TRBJ1-1; 7 nucleotides line up with TRBD1. The V gene's germline CDR1 is SGHRS and CDR2 YFSETQ. The CDR3 covers 12 residues. V was clipped by 4 bases and J by 5 bases; unmatched bases: 2. CDR3 DNA: TGCGCCAGCAGCACAGGGGAAACTGAAGCTTTCTTT. Its translation: CASSTGETEAFF.